Below are 21 T cell receptor beta chains sequenced from a single sample in a study of shared clonotypes between healthy human individuals (dated by TCRdb to about 2020). CD8 naive samples consisted of CD45RO-negative cells that were positively selected for CCR7, yielding a CD45RA+CCR7+ population without TemRA cells. Receptors were amplified or captured by the immunoSEQ multiplex PCR assay. The clones in this table, taken by TCRdb from immuneACCESS, are in-frame only. Not every clone is retained; where verified, under half of the shortfall comes from an unresolved V gene, and the cause of the rest is unknown. The sample table lists some 2,000,000 clones, about 95% of them with a count of one. About 1.1% of the sample belongs to the ten largest clones. The source material was naive CD8+ T cells sorted from blood. The sample's cell subset or site label, decoded: CD45RA+CCR7+. The receptors come from a man between 18 and 29 years old in good health.

The chain joins TRBV7-9 to TRBJ1-4, with TRBD1 matching over 7 bases. CDR1 SEHNR and CDR2 FQNEAQ come from the germline V gene (reference sequence). This CDR3 comprises 15 residues. The J segment lost 6 bases and the V segment lost 4 bases, leaving 8 bases of the junction unmatched. The CDR3, as DNA: TGTGCCAGCAGCTCCACCCGGGACAGTGATGAAAAACTGTTTTTT. It specifies CASSSTRDSDEKLFF.

V and J are TRBV28 and TRBJ1-3; weak D call: TRBD1 (5 bases). The V and J ends lost 8 bases and 0 bases respectively, with 23 bases between them. The germline gives CDR1 MDHEN, CDR2 SYDVKM. The CDR3 is made up of 18 amino acids. The CDR3 here is CASQGGVGVPLSGNTIYF. DNA of the CDR3: TGTGCCAGCCAGGGCGGGGTCGGGGTTCCCCTCTCTGGAAACACCATATATTTT.

Of note for this clone: Different DNA sequences within this sample yield the same CDR3. J is TRBJ1-5 and V is TRBV27; the D is unclear. Germline-derived CDR1 and CDR2 are MNHEY and SMNVEV (reference sequence). CDR3 size: 14 residues. V was clipped by 2 bases and J by 2 bases, with 7 bases between them. DNA of the CDR3: TGTGCCAGCAGTTTAAGCCAGGGCAATCAGCCCCAGCATTTT. Encoded protein: CASSLSQGNQPQHF.

This clone was found once. The J gene is TRBJ2-7, the V gene TRBV11-2, with 7 bases matching TRBD2. The germline gives CDR1 SGHAT, CDR2 FQNNGV. V shed 5 bases and J 7 bases; nucleotides not matched to a gene: 14. The length of the CDR3 is 15 residues. CDR3 sequence reads: CASSPKAGASGEQYF. The CDR3 region has the DNA TGTGCCAGCAGCCCAAAGGCGGGAGCGTCGGGTGAGCAGTACTTC. Together with reference TRBV11-2 and TRBJ2-7, the CDR3 gives the full variable domain: EAGVAQSPRYKIIEKRQSVAFWCNPISGHATLYWYQQILGQGPKLLIQFQNNGVVDDSQLPKDRFSAERLKGVDSTLKIQPAKLEDSAVYLCASSPKAGASGEQYFGPGTRLTVT.

The sample holds one count of this clone. The chain carries TRBV7-8 and TRBJ1-5; a weak D match, TRBD1 (6 bases). The germline gives CDR1 SGHVS, CDR2 FQNEAQ. The CDR3 has 16 amino acids. Trimming stripped 1 base from V and 0 bases from J, with 10 bases between. The CDR3: CASSLGGPLSNQPQHF. CDR3 coding DNA: TGTGCCAGCAGCTTAGGGGGGCCTCTTAGCAATCAGCCCCAGCATTTT.

The chain has TRBV18 and TRBJ1-1; 10 nucleotides line up with TRBD1. V dropped 8 bases and J dropped 4; count of bases not matched to a gene: 7. The CDR3 runs 14 residues. Germline CDR1 reads KGHSH; CDR2 reads LQKENI. In nucleotides, the CDR3 is TGTGCCAGCGCGGGGACAGGGGAGGGCACTGAAGCTTTCTTT. Its protein product is CASAGTGEGTEAFF.

This chain uses TRBV13 with TRBJ2-1; TRBD2 matches at 11 bases. Germline loops: CDR1 PRHDT, CDR2 FYEKMQ (reference sequence). The CDR3 has 21 amino acids. V was clipped by 4 bases and J by 9 bases; unmatched bases: 26. This CDR3 is CASSSPEMTSGNGRPTGEQFF. The CDR3 bases are TGTGCCAGCAGCTCACCCGAAATGACTAGCGGGAACGGCCGACCTACTGGTGAGCAGTTCTTC.

In this sample, this clone turned up once. This same CDR3 is encoded by further DNA sequences in the sample. The chain joins TRBV6-5 to TRBJ1-2, with 9 bases identical to TRBD1. The CDR3 is made up of 13 amino acids. Germline V gives CDR1 MNHEY, CDR2 SVGAGI. V was pared by 6 bases and J by 6 bases, with 5 bases of the junction left unmatched. For the CDR3, the DNA is TGTGCCAGCAGGCCGGGACAGGGTAATGGCTACACCTTC. Translated, it gives CASRPGQGNGYTF.

The chain is built from TRBV11-3 and TRBJ2-1; 11 positions agree with TRBD2. The CDR3 has 15 amino acids. With V trimmed by 1 base and J by 8 bases, 4 bases remained unmatched. Germline V gene data show CDR1 as SGHNT and CDR2 as YENEEA. The CDR3 DNA is TGTGCCAGCAGCTTAGGACTAGCGGGGATCGATGAGCAGTTCTTC. Translated: CASSLGLAGIDEQFF.

This chain connects TRBV19 to TRBJ1-5, with TRBD1 identical over 8 bases. J was trimmed by 0 bases and V by 7 bases; bases with no gene match: 11. The length of the CDR3 is 17 residues. Germline V lookup: CDR1 LNHDA, CDR2 SQIVND (reference sequence). The CDR3 nucleotides read TGTGCCAGTAAAGGCAGGGGGCCCTATTATAGCAATCAGCCCCAGCATTTT. Translated: CASKGRGPYYSNQPQHF.

The CDR3 region is CASSVTSASTDTQYF. The CDR3 coding sequence is TGTGCCAGTAGTGTGACTAGCGCTAGCACAGATACGCAGTATTTT. This chain links TRBV19 with TRBJ2-3; 8 nucleotides line up with TRBD2. Germline trimming cut 5 bases from V and 0 bases from J; bases unmatched to any gene: 4. CDR1 is LNHDA and CDR2 is SQIVND in the germline V gene (reference sequence). This CDR3 is 15 amino acids long.

The V gene is TRBV25-1, the J gene TRBJ2-1; D might be TRBD1 (6 bases). Between the trimmed V and J ends, which lost 2 bases and 2 bases, there was a span of 10 bases. CDR1 is MGHDK and CDR2 is SYGVNS in the germline V gene. This CDR3 has 15 residues. The CDR3 loop is CASSEQQGTYNEQFF. The CDR3 DNA reads as TGTGCCAGCAGTGAACAACAGGGAACCTACAATGAGCAGTTCTTC.

In its sample, this clone was seen once. The J gene is TRBJ2-1, the V gene TRBV6-1; no reliable D call. The V end lost 2 bases, the J end lost 1 base, and 15 bases lay between the germline ends. From germline, CDR1 is MNHNS and CDR2 SASEGT. The CDR3 is made up of 17 amino acids. The CDR3 region is CASSERVIGVSYNEQFF. CDR3 bases: TGTGCCAGCAGTGAAAGGGTCATTGGGGTTTCCTACAATGAGCAGTTCTTC.

V and J are TRBV9 and TRBJ2-7; the D gene is possibly TRBD2 (6 bases). This CDR3 comprises 15 residues. Between the trimmed V and J ends, which lost 0 bases and 3 bases, there was a span of 13 bases. Germline V lookup: CDR1 SGDLS, CDR2 YYNGEE. The CDR3 loop reads CASSVAPSESYEQYF. In nucleotides, the CDR3 is TGTGCCAGCAGCGTAGCTCCTAGCGAGAGCTACGAGCAGTACTTC.

The chain recombines TRBV7-8 with TRBJ2-1, with D unclear. Trimming took off 1 base at V and 0 bases at J, with 7 bases between the two ends. Germline V lookup: CDR1 SGHVS, CDR2 FQNEAQ. This CDR3 is 15 amino acids long. CDR3 residues: CASSLEPSSYNEQFF. The CDR3 region has the DNA TGTGCCAGCAGCTTAGAGCCAAGCTCCTACAATGAGCAGTTCTTC.

This clone was observed once. The chain couples TRBV19 to TRBJ1-5; D unresolved. V dropped 3 bases and J dropped 0 bases, with 9 bases sitting between them. The CDR3 spans 15 residues. Germline V lookup: CDR1 LNHDA, CDR2 SQIVND (reference sequence). The CDR3 protein is CASSMGWDSNQPQHF. The CDR3 DNA is TGTGCCAGTAGTATGGGGTGGGATAGCAATCAGCCCCAGCATTTT.

This chain connects TRBV21-1 to TRBJ1-6. TRBV21-1 is a recognized pseudogene. The CDR3 length is 15 residues. CDR3 in amino acids: CASSKSRVSNSPLHF. Written as DNA, the CDR3 is TGTGCCAGCAGCAAATCACGGGTCAGTAATTCACCCCTCCACTTT.

V gene TRBV5-4 combines with J gene TRBJ2-1; 8 bases align to TRBD2. The V and J ends lost 4 bases and 4 bases, in that order; junction bases with no gene match: 7. The germline CDR1 and CDR2 sequences are SGHNT and YYREEE (reference sequence). This CDR3 contains 15 residues. DNA of the CDR3: TGTGCCAGCAGCCGGGGGCTAGCGGGTTACAATGAGCAGTTCTTC. It codes for CASSRGLAGYNEQFF. The variable domain in full, completed from reference TRBV5-4 and TRBJ2-1, reads ETGVTQSPTHLIKTRGQQVTLRCSSQSGHNTVSWYQQALGQGPQFIFQYYREEENGRGNFPPRFSGLQFPNYSSELNVNALELDDSALYLCASSRGLAGYNEQFFGPGTRLTVL.

The chain is built from TRBV4-1 and TRBJ1-2; TRBD1 matches 7 bases. Per the germline V gene, CDR1 is MGHRA and CDR2 is YSYEKL. V gave up 1 base and J gave up 4 bases; unmatched junction bases: 15. The length of the CDR3 is 18 residues. The CDR3 protein is CASSQVETGLAEPYGYTF. The CDR3 nucleotides are TGCGCCAGCAGCCAAGTCGAGACAGGGCTCGCCGAGCCCTATGGCTACACCTTC.

This chain links TRBV13 with TRBJ2-1, with D uncertain. V was clipped by 1 base and J by 0 bases, with 7 bases between them. The germline gives CDR1 PRHDT, CDR2 FYEKMQ (reference sequence). The CDR3 consists of 15 residues. The CDR3 nucleotides are TGTGCCAGCAGCTTAGAGGGCGCCTCCTACAATGAGCAGTTCTTC. It translates to CASSLEGASYNEQFF.

The chain uses TRBV11-2 and TRBJ2-7; D is possibly TRBD1 (6 bases). Trimming pared 6 bases from V and 2 bases from J, leaving 20 bases between. The CDR3 is made up of 16 amino acids. Germline assignment: CDR1 SGHAT and CDR2 FQNNGV. The CDR3 DNA follows: TGTGCCAGCAGGACCCTTGACAGGCCGACTCCCTACGAGCAGTACTTC. Protein sequence: CASRTLDRPTPYEQYF.